This entry is about one T cell receptor beta chain. The target of this receptor is not known. No base qualities exist here, and no much larger clone lies one base off it. From a lookup of the germline V gene, CDR1 and CDR2 are MGHRA and YSYEKL. The CDR3 sequence holds 19 residues, the cysteine and phenylalanine included. Just the 57-base CDR3 DNA is kept, in frame starting at base 1. V ends up 0 bases short and J 5 bases short, with an unmatched junction base count of 10. Whole blood was collected in K2EDTA tubes by collaborating institutions according to the institutions' own protocols. Collaborator samples were shipped for TCRbeta analysis as frozen whole blood, isolated PBMCs, or DNA extracted from either sample type. This specimen comes from a study of blood T cell repertoires in COVID-19 (TCRdb year 2020). At the level of the whole study: Samples covering the acute and convalescent phases of COVID-19 were provided by collaborators in the United States, Italy and Spain. The material from the prospective study consisted of cDNA or gDNA derived from T cells, B-cell-depleted T cells, or PBMCs. Deeply sampled blood TCRbeta repertoires from subjects exposed to, actively infected with, or recovered from COVID-19 were included in the dataset. A freely available public database, intended as a resource for researchers studying the immune response to SARS-CoV-2, is where the repertoires were released. The samples were drawn from two sources: the first 160 participants of the ongoing ImmuneRACE study, and some 1,300 subjects contributed by 6 global collaborators. The sample metadata nearly always contained a de-identified subject ID, COVID-19 status, age in years and sex. Where available, HLA class I and class II types were taken from metadata supplied by the sample provider and were not determined by assay-based typing.

Study-wide findings and limitations: How much clinical and demographic metadata was included differed by source and by participant, and the metadata was provided uncurated.

TCRbeta CDR3 regions were amplified from genomic DNA using the immunoSEQ Assay, a bias-controlled multiplex PCR. The paper's data handling went like this. Nucleated cell counts per sample were estimated from amplification of reference gene primers within the assay. To quantify the absolute abundance of each unique TCRbeta CDR3 rearrangement, sequence reads were collapsed and filtered. For each sample, productive Simpson clonality was calculated as the square root of Simpson's diversity index over productive rearrangements. TCRdb took this table from immuneACCESS and kept in-frame rearrangements with V and J called. Such tables lack part of the clones; where checked against another copy, unresolved V genes explain under half of the gap, and the rest is unexplained. The DNA was the basis for D and trimming; V, J and clone size are from that table. This sample is represented by about 110,000 clones; 70% to 90% of them were singletons. Roughly 3.5% of the sample goes to the ten largest clones.

Source material: peripheral blood. This clonotype originated in a man aged 35-49 years with acute or convalescent COVID-19. The chain links TRBV4-1 with TRBJ2-2; TRBD2 fits 12 bases in the junction. At the DNA level, the sequence is TGCGCCAGCAGCCAAGACCTCTTTGGGCTAGCGGGGGGGACCGGGGAGCTGTTTTTT. Translated, this is CASSQDLFGLAGGTGELFF.